This TCR beta chain was sequenced for a study of T cell responses to AZD1222 COVID-19 vaccine. Study-level findings and limits: Just 5 to 7 AZD1222 recipients were seropositive at baseline. Spike as a whole was targeted by vaccine-associated CD4 TCRs, dominant at 160-218 and 743-854.

The table lists this clone with a count of one. Its antigen is unidentified. TCRdb's table, derived via immunoSEQ multiplex PCR, lists solely in-frame clones and lacks some. The sample holds tens of thousands of clones, about 84% seen once. Sequences were derived from peripheral blood, sampled on day 0 of AZD1222 vaccination. This clonotype was sampled from an adult in good health.

CDR3 in DNA: TGCGCCAGCAGCTTGCAGGGGGCGTTAACTGGCACCGGGGAGCTGTTTTTT. Its protein is CASSLQGALTGTGELFF. V and J are TRBV5-1 and TRBJ2-2, with 8 positions matching TRBD1. The CDR3 length is 17 residues. Per germline, CDR1 SGHRS and CDR2 YFSETQ. Unmatched junction bases numbered 9, after V lost 1 base and J lost 4 bases.